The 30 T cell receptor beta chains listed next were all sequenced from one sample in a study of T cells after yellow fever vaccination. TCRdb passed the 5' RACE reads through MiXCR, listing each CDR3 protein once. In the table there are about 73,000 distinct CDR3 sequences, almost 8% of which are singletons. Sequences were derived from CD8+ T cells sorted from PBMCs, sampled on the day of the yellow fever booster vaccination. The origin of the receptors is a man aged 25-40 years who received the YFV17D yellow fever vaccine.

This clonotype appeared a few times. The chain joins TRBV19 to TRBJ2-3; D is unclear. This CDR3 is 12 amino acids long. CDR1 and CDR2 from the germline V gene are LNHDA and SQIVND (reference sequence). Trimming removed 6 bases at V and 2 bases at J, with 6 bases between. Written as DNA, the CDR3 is TGTGCCAGTAGCGACTTCACAGATACGCAGTATTTT. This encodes CASSDFTDTQYF.

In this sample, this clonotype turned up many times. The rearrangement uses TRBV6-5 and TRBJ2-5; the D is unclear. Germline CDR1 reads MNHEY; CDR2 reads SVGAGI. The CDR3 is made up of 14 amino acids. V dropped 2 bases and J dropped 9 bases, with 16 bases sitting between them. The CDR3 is CASSYGLISEAQYF. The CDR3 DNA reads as TGTGCCAGCAGTTACGGTCTTATCTCCGAGGCCCAGTACTTC.

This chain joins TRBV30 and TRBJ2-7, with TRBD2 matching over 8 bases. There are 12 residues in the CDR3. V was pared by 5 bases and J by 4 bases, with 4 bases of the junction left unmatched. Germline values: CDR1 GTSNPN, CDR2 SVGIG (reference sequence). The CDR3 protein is CAWAGLEYEQYF. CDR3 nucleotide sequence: TGTGCCTGGGCGGGACTAGAGTACGAGCAGTACTTC.

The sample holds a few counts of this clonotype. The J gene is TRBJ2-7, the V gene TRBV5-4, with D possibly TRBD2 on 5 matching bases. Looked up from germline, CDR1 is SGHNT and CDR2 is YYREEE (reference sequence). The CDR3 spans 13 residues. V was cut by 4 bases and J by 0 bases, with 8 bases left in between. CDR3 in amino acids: CASSGRDSYEQYF. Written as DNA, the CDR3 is TGTGCCAGCAGCGGACGGGACTCCTACGAGCAGTACTTC.

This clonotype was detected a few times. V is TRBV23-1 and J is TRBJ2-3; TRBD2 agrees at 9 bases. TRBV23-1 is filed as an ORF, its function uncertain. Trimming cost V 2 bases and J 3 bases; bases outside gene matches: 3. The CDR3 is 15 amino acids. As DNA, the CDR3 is TGCGCCAGCAGTCAAGAAGCGGGAGGAACAGATACGCAGTATTTT. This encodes CASSQEAGGTDTQYF.

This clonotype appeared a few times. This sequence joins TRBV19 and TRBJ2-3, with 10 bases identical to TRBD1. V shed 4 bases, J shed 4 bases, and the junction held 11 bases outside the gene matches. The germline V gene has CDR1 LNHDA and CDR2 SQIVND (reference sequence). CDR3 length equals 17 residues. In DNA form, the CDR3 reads TGTGCCAGTAGTACCCCAAGGGGACAGGGGACGGCAGATACGCAGTATTTT. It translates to CASSTPRGQGTADTQYF. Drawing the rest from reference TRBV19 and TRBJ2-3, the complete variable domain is DGGITQSPKYLFRKEGQNVTLSCEQNLNHDAMYWYRQDPGQGLRLIYYSQIVNDFQKGDIAEGYSVSREKKESFPLTVTSAQKNPTAFYLCASSTPRGQGTADTQYFGPGTRLTVL.

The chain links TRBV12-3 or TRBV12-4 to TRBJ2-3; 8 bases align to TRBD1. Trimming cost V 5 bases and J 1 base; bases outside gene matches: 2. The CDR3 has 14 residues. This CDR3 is CASSGQGGTDTQYF. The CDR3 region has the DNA TGTGCCAGCAGTGGACAGGGTGGCACAGATACGCAGTATTTT.

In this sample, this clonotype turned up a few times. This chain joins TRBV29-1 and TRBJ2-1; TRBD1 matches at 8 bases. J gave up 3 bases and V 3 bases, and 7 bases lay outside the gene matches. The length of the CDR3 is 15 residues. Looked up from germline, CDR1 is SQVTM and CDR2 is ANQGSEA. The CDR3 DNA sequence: TGCAGCGTTGAGGACGGACAGGGCCACTACAATGAGCAGTTCTTC. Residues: CSVEDGQGHYNEQFF.

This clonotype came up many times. DNA of the CDR3: TGTGCCAGCAGCTCCCTGGGAGGGACTAGCGGGACAATACCCAATGAGCAGTTCTTC. Translation gives CASSSLGGTSGTIPNEQFF. J is TRBJ2-1 and V is TRBV9; 13 bases map to TRBD2. The CDR3 has 19 amino acids. Germline-derived CDR1 and CDR2 are SGDLS and YYNGEE. V lost 4 bases and J lost 6; bases outside the gene matches: 16.

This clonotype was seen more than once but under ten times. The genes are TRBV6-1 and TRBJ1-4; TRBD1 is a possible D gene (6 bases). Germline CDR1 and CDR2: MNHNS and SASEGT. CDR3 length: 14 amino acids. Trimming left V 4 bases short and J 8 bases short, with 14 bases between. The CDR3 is CASSVSGGEEKLFF. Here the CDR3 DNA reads TGTGCCAGCAGTGTTTCCGGGGGCGAGGAAAAACTGTTTTTT.

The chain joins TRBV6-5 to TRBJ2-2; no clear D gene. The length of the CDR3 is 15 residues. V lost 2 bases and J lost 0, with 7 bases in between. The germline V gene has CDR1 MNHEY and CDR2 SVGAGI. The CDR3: CASSYVNPNTGELFF. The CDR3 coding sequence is TGTGCCAGCAGTTACGTGAATCCGAACACCGGGGAGCTGTTTTTT.

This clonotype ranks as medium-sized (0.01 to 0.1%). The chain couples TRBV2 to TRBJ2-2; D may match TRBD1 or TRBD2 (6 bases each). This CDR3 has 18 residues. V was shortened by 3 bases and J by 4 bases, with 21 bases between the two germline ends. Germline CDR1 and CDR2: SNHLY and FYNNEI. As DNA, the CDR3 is TGTGCCAGCAGTGAGAGGGGGGCCCGTAACTACGGCACCGGGGAGCTGTTTTTT. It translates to CASSERGARNYGTGELFF.

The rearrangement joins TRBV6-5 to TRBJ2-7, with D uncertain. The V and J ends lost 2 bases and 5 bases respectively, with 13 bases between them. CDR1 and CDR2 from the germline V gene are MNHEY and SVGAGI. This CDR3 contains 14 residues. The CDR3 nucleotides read TGTGCCAGCAGTTACAGTACGGTCCCGGACGAGCAGTACTTC. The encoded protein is CASSYSTVPDEQYF.

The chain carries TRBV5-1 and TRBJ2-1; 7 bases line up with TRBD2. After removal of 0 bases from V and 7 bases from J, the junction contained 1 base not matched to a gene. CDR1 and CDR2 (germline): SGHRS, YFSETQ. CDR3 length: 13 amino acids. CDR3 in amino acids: CASSLEGGNEQFF. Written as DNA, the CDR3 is TGCGCCAGCAGCTTGGAGGGAGGGAATGAGCAGTTCTTC.

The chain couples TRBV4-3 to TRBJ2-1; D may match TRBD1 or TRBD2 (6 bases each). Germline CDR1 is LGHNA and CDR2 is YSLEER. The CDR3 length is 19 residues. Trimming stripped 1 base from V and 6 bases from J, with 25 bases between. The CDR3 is CASSQAHQGIGRDRNEQFF. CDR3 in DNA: TGCGCCAGCAGCCAAGCCCACCAGGGGATTGGGCGGGATCGCAATGAGCAGTTCTTC.

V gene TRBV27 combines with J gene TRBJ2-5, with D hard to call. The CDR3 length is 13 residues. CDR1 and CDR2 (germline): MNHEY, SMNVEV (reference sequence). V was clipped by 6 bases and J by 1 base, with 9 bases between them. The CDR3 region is CASRGTAQETQYF. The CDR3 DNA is TGTGCCAGCAGGGGAACAGCCCAAGAGACCCAGTACTTC.

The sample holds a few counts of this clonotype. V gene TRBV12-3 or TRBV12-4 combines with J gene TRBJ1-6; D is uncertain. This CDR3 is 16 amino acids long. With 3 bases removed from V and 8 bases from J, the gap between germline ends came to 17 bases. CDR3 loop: CASSFRILKSDSPLHF. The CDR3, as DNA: TGTGCCAGCAGTTTCCGGATCCTTAAGTCGGATTCACCCCTCCACTTT.

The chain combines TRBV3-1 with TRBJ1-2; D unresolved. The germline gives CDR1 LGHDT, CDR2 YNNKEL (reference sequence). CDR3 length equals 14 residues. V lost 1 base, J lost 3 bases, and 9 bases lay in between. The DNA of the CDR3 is TGTGCCAGCAGCCAAGGTGGCAGTGACTATGGCTACACCTTC. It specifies CASSQGGSDYGYTF.

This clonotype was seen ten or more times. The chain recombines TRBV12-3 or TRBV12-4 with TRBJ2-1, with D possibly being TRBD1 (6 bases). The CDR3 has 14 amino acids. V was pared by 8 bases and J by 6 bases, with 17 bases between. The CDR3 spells CASRPGQTLNEQFF. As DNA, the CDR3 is TGTGCCAGCCGACCGGGACAAACGCTCAATGAGCAGTTCTTC.

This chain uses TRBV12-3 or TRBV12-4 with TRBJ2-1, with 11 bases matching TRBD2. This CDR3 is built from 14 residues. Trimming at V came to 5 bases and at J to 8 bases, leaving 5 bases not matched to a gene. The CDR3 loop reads CASSDQTSGDEQFF. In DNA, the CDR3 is TGTGCCAGCAGTGACCAGACTAGCGGGGATGAGCAGTTCTTC.

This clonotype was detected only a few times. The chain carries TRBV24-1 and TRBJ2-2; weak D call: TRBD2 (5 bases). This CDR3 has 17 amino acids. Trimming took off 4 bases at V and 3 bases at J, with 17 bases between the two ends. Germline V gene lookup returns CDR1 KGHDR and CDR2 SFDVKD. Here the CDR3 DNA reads TGTGCCACCAGTGACCAGGAAATACTGGGAGACACCGGGGAGCTGTTTTTT. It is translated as CATSDQEILGDTGELFF.

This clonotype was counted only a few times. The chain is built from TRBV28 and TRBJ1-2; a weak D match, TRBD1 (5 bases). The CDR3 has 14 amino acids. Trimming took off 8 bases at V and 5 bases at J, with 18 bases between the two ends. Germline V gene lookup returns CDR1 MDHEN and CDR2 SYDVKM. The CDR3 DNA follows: TGTGCCAGCGGAAAGAGGGGCTCCTCGTATGGCTACACCTTC. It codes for CASGKRGSSYGYTF.

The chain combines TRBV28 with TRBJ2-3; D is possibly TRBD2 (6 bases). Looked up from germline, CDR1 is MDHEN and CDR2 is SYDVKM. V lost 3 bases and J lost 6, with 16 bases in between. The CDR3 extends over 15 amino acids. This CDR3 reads CASSFVAVGYDTQYF. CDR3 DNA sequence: TGTGCCAGCAGTTTCGTAGCGGTTGGGTATGATACGCAGTATTTT.

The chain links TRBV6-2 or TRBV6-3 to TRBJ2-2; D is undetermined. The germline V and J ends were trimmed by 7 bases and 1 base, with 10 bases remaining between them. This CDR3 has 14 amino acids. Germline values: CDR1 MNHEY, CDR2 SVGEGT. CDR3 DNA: TGTGCCAGCACCTACGTTGGGAACACCGGGGAGCTGTTTTTT. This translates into CASTYVGNTGELFF.

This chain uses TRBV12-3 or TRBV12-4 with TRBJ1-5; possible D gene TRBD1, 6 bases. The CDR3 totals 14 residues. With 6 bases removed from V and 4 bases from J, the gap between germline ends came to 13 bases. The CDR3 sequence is CASREDSFNQPQHF. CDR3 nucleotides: TGTGCCAGCAGAGAGGACAGCTTTAATCAGCCCCAGCATTTT.

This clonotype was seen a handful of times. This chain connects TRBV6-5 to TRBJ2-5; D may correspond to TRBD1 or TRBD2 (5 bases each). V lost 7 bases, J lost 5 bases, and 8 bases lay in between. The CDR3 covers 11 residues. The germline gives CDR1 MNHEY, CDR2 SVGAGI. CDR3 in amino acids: CASTGGETQYF. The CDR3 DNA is TGTGCCAGCACTGGGGGTGAGACCCAGTACTTC.

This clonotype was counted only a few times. The CDR3, as DNA: TGTGCCAGCAGCTTAGATTCAGGATTTTACAATGAGCAGTTCTTC. Protein product: CASSLDSGFYNEQFF. This chain joins TRBV11-3 and TRBJ2-1; the D is unclear. Trimming cost V 0 bases and J 4 bases, with 10 bases left between them. Germline CDR1 SGHNT, CDR2 YENEEA. This CDR3 spans 15 amino acids.

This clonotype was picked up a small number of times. For the CDR3, the DNA is TGTGCCAGTAGTATAGGGGGACAGGGGAATGAGCAGTTCTTC. Its protein is CASSIGGQGNEQFF. The chain links TRBV19 to TRBJ2-1, with TRBD1 matching 10 bases. Per the germline V gene, CDR1 is LNHDA and CDR2 is SQIVND (reference sequence). The CDR3 has 14 residues. The junction had 1 base not matched to a gene; V was cut back by 1 base and J by 7 bases.

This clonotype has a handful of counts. CDR3 loop: CASSPPWGNEQYF. The CDR3, as DNA: TGTGCCAGCAGCCCCCCGTGGGGCAACGAGCAGTACTTC. The chain couples TRBV7-9 to TRBJ2-7; TRBD1 is a possible D gene (5 bases). Trimming cost V 5 bases and J 5 bases, with 13 bases left between them. The V gene's germline CDR1 is SEHNR and CDR2 FQNEAQ (reference sequence). The length of the CDR3 is 13 residues.

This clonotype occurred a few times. CDR3 in amino acids: CASSGGPLYNEQFF. CDR3 DNA sequence: TGTGCCAGCAGTGGAGGGCCGTTGTACAATGAGCAGTTCTTC. This rearrangement joins TRBV25-1 to TRBJ2-1, with D perhaps matching TRBD2 (5 bases). CDR1 MGHDK and CDR2 SYGVNS come from the germline V gene. CDR3 size: 14 residues. Trimming left V 4 bases short and J 4 bases short, with 11 bases between.